Listed below are T cell receptor beta chains from one sample, sequenced in a study of blood T cell repertoires in COVID-19. TCRdb's table, derived via immunoSEQ multiplex PCR, lists solely in-frame clones and lacks some. The repertoire holds about 85,000 clones, with around 80% as singletons. Specimen: peripheral blood. Receptors were obtained from a man in his 70s with acute or convalescent COVID-19. Both conserved end residues are part of each CDR3. The D gene is left open where the match is weak. Clone size, where shown, is once, few, many, or a class for clones that have expanded.

clone_size: NA
d_call: NA
v_call: TRBV16
j_call: TRBJ1-5
cdr3_nt: TGTGCCAGCAGCCAATCGCGGAATCAGCCCCAGCATTTT
cdr3_aa: CASSQSRNQPQHF

clone_size: NA
d_call: TRBD2
v_call: TRBV5-1
j_call: TRBJ2-7
cdr3_nt: TGCGCCAGCAGCGGTAGCGGGGCGAGCTCCTACGAGCAGTACTTC
cdr3_aa: CASSGSGASSYEQYF

clone_size: NA
d_call: TRBD1
v_call: TRBV9
j_call: TRBJ1-1
cdr3_nt: TGTGCCAGCAGCGTAGCTTCAAGGGGGCTGAACACTGAAGCTTTCTTT
cdr3_aa: CASSVASRGLNTEAFF

clone_size: NA
d_call: NA
v_call: TRBV5-4
j_call: TRBJ2-2
cdr3_nt: TGTGCCAGCAGCGGGGGCCTCTCCACCGGGGAGCTGTTTTTT
cdr3_aa: CASSGGLSTGELFF

clone_size: NA
d_call: TRBD1
v_call: TRBV3-1/TRBV3-2
j_call: TRBJ1-6
cdr3_nt: TGTGCCAGCAGCCAAGGCGAGACAGGGGGGCCCTATAATTCACCCCTCCACTTT
cdr3_aa: CASSQGETGGPYNSPLHF

clone_size: NA
d_call: TRBD2
v_call: TRBV5-1
j_call: TRBJ2-1
cdr3_nt: TGCGCCAGCAGCTCCCTCGGGCTAGCGGGTCCTAGGGATGAGCAGTTCTTC
cdr3_aa: CASSSLGLAGPRDEQFF

clone_size: NA
d_call: NA
v_call: TRBV24-1
j_call: TRBJ2-5
cdr3_nt: TGTGCCACCAGTGCCGGTTGGGAGACCCAGTACTTC
cdr3_aa: CATSAGWETQYF

clone_size: NA
d_call: TRBD1
v_call: TRBV5-5
j_call: TRBJ2-4
cdr3_nt: TGTGCCAGCAGCTTGGGGACAGGTGTGGACATTCAGTACTTC
cdr3_aa: CASSLGTGVDIQYF

clone_size: NA
d_call: TRBD2
v_call: TRBV4-1
j_call: TRBJ2-3
cdr3_nt: TGCGCCAGCAGCCAAGAGCCGGGGAGGGACACAGATACGCAGTATTTT
cdr3_aa: CASSQEPGRDTDTQYF

clone_size: once
d_call: NA
v_call: TRBV29-1
j_call: TRBJ1-2
cdr3_nt: TGCAGCGTTACAGGCACGGAGGGCTACACCTTC
cdr3_aa: CSVTGTEGYTF

clone_size: NA
d_call: NA
v_call: TRBV4-1
j_call: TRBJ1-3
cdr3_nt: TGCGCCAGCAGCCAGGTACTCGGAAACACCATATATTTT
cdr3_aa: CASSQVLGNTIYF